These 21 T cell receptor beta chains were all obtained from the same sample, sequenced in a study of blood T cell repertoires in COVID-19. TCRdb keeps only in-frame clones here, not all; method: immunoSEQ multiplex PCR. The table records about 400,000 clones, approximately 88% of them present only once. The material sequenced was PBMCs or T cells enriched from blood (not recorded which). These receptors came from a woman aged 25 to 39 with acute COVID-19.

CDR3 amino acids: CASSYDSVLTNEKLFF. The CDR3 DNA reads as TGTGCCAGCAGTTACGACAGTGTCTTAACTAATGAAAAACTGTTTTTT. The gene calls are TRBV6-2 or TRBV6-3 and TRBJ1-4; possible D gene TRBD1, 5 bases. The V end lost 2 bases, the J end lost 1 base, and 11 bases lay between the germline ends. The CDR3 has 16 residues. Germline V gene data show CDR1 as MNHEY and CDR2 as SVGEGT.

The chain couples TRBV24-1 to TRBJ2-5; 7 bases are shared with TRBD2. The germline V gene has CDR1 KGHDR and CDR2 SFDVKD. The CDR3 spans 15 residues. The J segment lost 5 bases and the V segment lost 4 bases, leaving 9 bases of the junction unmatched. CDR3 in DNA: TGTGCCACCAGTGAAGCCCGGGGGGAGTGGGAGACCCAGTACTTC. It specifies CATSEARGEWETQYF.

The V call is TRBV10-2, the J call TRBJ2-7; possibly TRBD1 for D (5 bases). The CDR3 runs 16 residues. V was pared by 6 bases and J by 0 bases, with 18 bases between. Germline V CDR1 and CDR2: WSHSY, SAAADI. The CDR3 DNA reads TGCGCCAGCAGCCCCGACAGAACCCATTACTCCTACGAGCAGTACTTC. Amino acid sequence: CASSPDRTHYSYEQYF.

The V call is TRBV5-1, the J call TRBJ1-5; D gene ambiguous. The V and J ends lost 2 bases and 2 bases respectively, with 8 bases between them. Germline-derived CDR1 and CDR2 are SGHRS and YFSETQ. This CDR3 spans 14 amino acids. The CDR3 DNA follows: TGCGCCAGCAGCTTAGGCGAGGGCAATCAGCCCCAGCATTTT. It yields the protein CASSLGEGNQPQHF. The full variable domain, its missing parts supplied by reference TRBV5-1 and TRBJ1-5, is KAGVTQTPRYLIKTRGQQVTLSCSPISGHRSVSWYQQTPGQGLQFLFEYFSETQRNKGNFPGRFSGRQFSNSRSEMNVSTLELGDSALYLCASSLGEGNQPQHFGDGTRLSIL.

The chain has TRBV9 and TRBJ1-2; the D gene is possibly TRBD1 (6 bases). The V and J ends lost 0 bases and 4 bases respectively, with 19 bases between them. CDR1 SGDLS and CDR2 YYNGEE come from the germline V gene. The length of the CDR3 is 17 residues. The CDR3 nucleotides are TGTGCCAGCAGCGTAGATCAGGGGCCATCACTACCCTATGGCTACACCTTC. It is translated as CASSVDQGPSLPYGYTF.

Here the CDR3 reads CASKQTGYGYTF. The CDR3, as DNA: TGTGCCAGCAAACAAACAGGCTATGGCTACACCTTC. The rearrangement uses TRBV2 and TRBJ1-2; D may be TRBD1 (5 bases). The CDR3 has 12 residues. Germline CDR1 is SNHLY and CDR2 is FYNNEI. The germline V and J ends were trimmed by 7 bases and 4 bases, with 10 bases remaining between them.

This CDR3 reads CAISDTSGPLLNEQFF. The DNA for the CDR3 is TGTGCCATCAGTGACACTAGCGGACCGCTATTGAATGAGCAGTTCTTC. The chain links TRBV10-3 to TRBJ2-1; 8 nucleotides match TRBD2. Germline CDR1 ENHRY, CDR2 SYGVKD. The trim removed 3 bases at V and 7 bases at J, leaving 11 bases unmatched. CDR3 length: 16 amino acids.

J is TRBJ1-1 and V is TRBV28; the D is unclear. This CDR3 spans 12 amino acids. CDR1 is MDHEN, CDR2 SYDVKM, per germline. Trimming removed 5 bases from V and 6 bases from J, with 10 bases in between. The CDR3 here is CASSTRGPEAFF. In DNA form, the CDR3 reads TGTGCCAGCAGTACAAGAGGGCCTGAAGCTTTCTTT.

DNA of the CDR3: TGTGCCAGCAGTGAGCGGACAGGAGGCTACGAGCAGTACTTC. Translating gives CASSERTGGYEQYF. The rearrangement joins TRBV2 to TRBJ2-7; 7 nucleotides line up with TRBD1. This CDR3 spans 14 amino acids. With V trimmed by 3 bases and J by 3 bases, 5 bases remained unmatched. Germline values: CDR1 SNHLY, CDR2 FYNNEI.

The chain has TRBV19 and TRBJ1-5; D ambiguous. The CDR3 length is 16 residues. Per the germline V gene, CDR1 is LNHDA and CDR2 is SQIVND (reference sequence). The V end lost 5 bases, the J end lost 0 bases, and 14 bases lay between the germline ends. CDR3: CASSPWTGYSNQPQHF. The CDR3, as DNA: TGTGCCAGTAGTCCATGGACGGGATATAGCAATCAGCCCCAGCATTTT.

The chain has TRBV2 and TRBJ1-4; D may be TRBD1 (6 bases). V was cut by 6 bases and J by 11 bases, with 13 bases left in between. From germline, CDR1 is SNHLY and CDR2 FYNNEI. CDR3 length: 12 residues. CDR3 protein: CASRPQGGKLFF. The CDR3 nucleotides read TGTGCCAGCAGGCCACAGGGAGGGAAACTGTTTTTT.

J is TRBJ2-1 and V is TRBV6-2 or TRBV6-3, with D uncertain. The CDR3 is 16 amino acids. Trimming took off 2 bases at V and 4 bases at J, with 15 bases between the two ends. The V gene's germline CDR1 is MNHEY and CDR2 SVGEGT. CDR3 bases: TGTGCCAGCAGTTACCTCTCCGCCCGCCAGTACAATGAGCAGTTCTTC. Protein sequence: CASSYLSARQYNEQFF.

The rearrangement links TRBV4-1 to TRBJ1-2, with TRBD1 matching over 7 bases. This CDR3 is 17 amino acids long. From germline, CDR1 is MGHRA and CDR2 YSYEKL. V trimming: 2 bases; J trimming: 5 bases; junction bases outside the gene matches: 14. The CDR3 is CASSQSRPGQSFYGYTF. CDR3 DNA: TGCGCCAGCAGCCAATCTAGGCCGGGACAGTCGTTTTATGGCTACACCTTC.

J is TRBJ1-6 and V is TRBV3-1 (or the pseudogene TRBV3-2); D remains unclear. The CDR3 contains 17 residues. The germline gives CDR1 LGHDT, CDR2 YNNKEL (reference sequence). V lost 1 base and J lost 0, with 10 bases in between. The DNA of the CDR3 is TGTGCCAGCAGCCAAGTAACAGTTGGCTCCTATAATTCACCCCTCCACTTT. It yields the protein CASSQVTVGSYNSPLHF.

The chain carries TRBV19 and TRBJ1-5; D gene unclear. There are 12 residues in the CDR3. V lost 5 bases and J 7 bases, leaving 9 bases between the germline ends. Germline V gives CDR1 LNHDA, CDR2 SQIVND (reference sequence). Here the CDR3 DNA reads TGTGCCAGTAGTCAACATCCCCAGCCCCAGCATTTT. This sequence encodes CASSQHPQPQHF.

The chain recombines TRBV7-6 with TRBJ2-7, with TRBD2 matching 9 bases. The germline V gene encodes CDR1 SGHVS and CDR2 FNYEAQ. The V and J ends lost 4 bases and 5 bases, in that order; junction bases with no gene match: 6. The CDR3 is 14 residues long. CDR3: CASSSIASGDEQYF. The CDR3 nucleotides read TGTGCCAGCAGCTCGATCGCTAGCGGGGACGAGCAGTACTTC.

DNA for the CDR3: TGTGCCATCAGTCCCACAGGGGAGAGAGATACGCAGTATTTT. Translated: CAISPTGERDTQYF. J is TRBJ2-3 and V is TRBV10-3; 7 nucleotides line up with TRBD1. Germline loops: CDR1 ENHRY, CDR2 SYGVKD. CDR3 length: 14 residues. V was clipped by 5 bases and J by 5 bases; unmatched bases: 7.

The chain joins TRBV5-1 to TRBJ1-1, with 8 nucleotides matching TRBD1. The J segment lost 7 bases and the V segment lost 3 bases, leaving 8 bases of the junction unmatched. Germline lookup yields CDR1 SGHRS and CDR2 YFSETQ. The CDR3 length is 14 residues. This CDR3 is CASSWTGPRGEAFF. The DNA for the CDR3 is TGCGCCAGCAGCTGGACAGGGCCCAGGGGTGAAGCTTTCTTT.

The gene calls are TRBV19 and TRBJ2-1, with TRBD1 matching over 8 bases. Germline V lookup: CDR1 LNHDA, CDR2 SQIVND (reference sequence). CDR3 length: 14 residues. Unmatched junction bases numbered 1, after V lost 5 bases and J lost 1 base. CDR3 nucleotide sequence: TGTGCCAGTAGTGACAGGGGTTCCTACAATGAGCAGTTCTTC. Translating it yields CASSDRGSYNEQFF.

The CDR3 is CASSFGSWQYF. CDR3 coding DNA: TGTGCCAGCAGCTTCGGGAGTTGGCAGTACTTC. The chain combines TRBV5-8 with TRBJ2-7, with D maybe TRBD2 (6 bases). The ends were cut back, 2 bases at V and 9 bases at J, with 9 bases in the middle. Germline V lookup: CDR1 SGHTS, CDR2 YDEGEE. The CDR3 is made up of 11 amino acids.

CDR3 bases: TGTGCCAGCAGGTTGGGGCCCGGGGAGCTGTTTTTT. It translates to CASRLGPGELFF. The V gene is TRBV12-3 or TRBV12-4, the J gene TRBJ2-2; D might be TRBD1 (5 bases). The CDR3 extends over 12 amino acids. V was clipped by 6 bases and J by 6 bases, with 8 bases between them.